The sequence of this T cell receptor (beta chain) was determined in a study of shared clonotypes between healthy human individuals. There are 12 residues in the CDR3. Trimming took off 4 bases at V and 4 bases at J, with 5 bases between the two ends. CDR1 and CDR2 from the germline V gene are ENHRY and SYGVKD. This clone was picked up one time. Its matching antigen is unknown. The sample contains more than one DNA sequence encoding this CDR3. Study-level results: As a rule, naive subsets had a larger estimated richness than memory subsets.

Only in-frame clones appear in the TCRdb table, and some are missing; sequencing was by immunoSEQ multiplex PCR. The table includes approximately 2.5 million clones, approximately 94% detected once. The sample consisted of naive CD4+ T cells from PBMCs. The sample's subset: CD45RA+ positively selected. The TCR comes from a man younger than 35 in good health. Some clones in this sample may be carry-over from other donors' samples. The V gene is TRBV10-3, the J gene TRBJ1-5; no firm D call. As DNA, the CDR3 is TGTGCCATCAGTGCGGGGAATCAGCCCCAGCATTTT. It is translated as CAISAGNQPQHF.